This T cell receptor (beta chain) was found in a study of blood T cell repertoires in COVID-19. Assay: immunoSEQ multiplex PCR; the TCRdb copy retains only in-frame clones and omits some. Of 380,000 or so clones listed, around 87% were seen once; the top ten hold approximately 1.2%. Trimming shortened V by 3 bases and J by 6 bases, and 15 bases separated the two germline ends. Germline V gene lookup returns CDR1 KGHSH and CDR2 LQKENI. The CDR3 spans 14 residues. Cohort 3 donors were reported recovered after two negative PCRs, clearance, or symptom resolution. The rearrangement uses TRBV18 and TRBJ2-7, with D tentatively TRBD1 (5 bases). The TCR comes from a man under 40 who had recovered from COVID-19. What was sequenced was PBMCs or T cells enriched from blood (not recorded which). CDR3 bases: TGTGCCAGCTCACCGGGGCAGGGTATGATCGAGCAGTACTTC. This codes for CASSPGQGMIEQYF.